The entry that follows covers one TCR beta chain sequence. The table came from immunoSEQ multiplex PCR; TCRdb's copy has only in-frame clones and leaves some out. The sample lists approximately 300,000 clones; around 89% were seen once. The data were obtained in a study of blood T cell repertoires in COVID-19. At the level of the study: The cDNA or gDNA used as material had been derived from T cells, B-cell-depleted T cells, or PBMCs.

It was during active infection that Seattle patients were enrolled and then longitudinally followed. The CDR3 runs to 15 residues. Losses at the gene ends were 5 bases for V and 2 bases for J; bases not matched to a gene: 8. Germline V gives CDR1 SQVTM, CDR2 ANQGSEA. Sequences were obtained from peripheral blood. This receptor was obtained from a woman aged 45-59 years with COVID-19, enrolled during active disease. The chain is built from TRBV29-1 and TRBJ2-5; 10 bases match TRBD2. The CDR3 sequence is CSVSLGLATQETQYF. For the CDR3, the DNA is TGCAGCGTTTCACTGGGACTAGCGACGCAAGAGACCCAGTACTTC. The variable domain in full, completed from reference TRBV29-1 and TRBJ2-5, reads SAVISQKPSRDICQRGTSLTIQCQVDSQVTMMFWYRQQPGQSLTLIATANQGSEATYESGFVIDKFPISRPNLTFSTLTVSNMSPEDSSIYLCSVSLGLATQETQYFGPGTRLLVL.